This T cell receptor (beta chain) comes out of a study of graft-versus-host responses after intestinal transplantation. As regards this clone: As yet, its antigen is unknown. The sample carries other DNA sequences with the same CDR3.

Clones were sequenced by immunoSEQ multiplex PCR, and TCRdb holds only the in-frame ones, with some missing. Seen here are fewer than 90,000 clones, about 94% observed once, and the top ten hold over 0.15%. This CDR3 has 15 amino acids. V was shortened by 5 bases and J by 1 base, with 15 bases between the two germline ends. CDR1 SGHAT and CDR2 FQNNGV come from the germline V gene. The sequences come from unstimulated CD4+ T cells sorted from spleen or lymph node cells, collected before transplant. The chain links TRBV11-2 to TRBJ2-7, with D possibly being TRBD2 (6 bases). The receptor was derived from a human donor who was the organ donor for an intestinal transplant. The CDR3 coding sequence is TGTGCCAGCAGCCTATCTTCGGAGGGATCCTACGAGCAGTACTTC. Translating gives CASSLSSEGSYEQYF. Combining the CDR3 with reference TRBV11-2 and TRBJ2-7 gives the whole variable domain EAGVAQSPRYKIIEKRQSVAFWCNPISGHATLYWYQQILGQGPKLLIQFQNNGVVDDSQLPKDRFSAERLKGVDSTLKIQPAKLEDSAVYLCASSLSSEGSYEQYFGPGTRLTVT.